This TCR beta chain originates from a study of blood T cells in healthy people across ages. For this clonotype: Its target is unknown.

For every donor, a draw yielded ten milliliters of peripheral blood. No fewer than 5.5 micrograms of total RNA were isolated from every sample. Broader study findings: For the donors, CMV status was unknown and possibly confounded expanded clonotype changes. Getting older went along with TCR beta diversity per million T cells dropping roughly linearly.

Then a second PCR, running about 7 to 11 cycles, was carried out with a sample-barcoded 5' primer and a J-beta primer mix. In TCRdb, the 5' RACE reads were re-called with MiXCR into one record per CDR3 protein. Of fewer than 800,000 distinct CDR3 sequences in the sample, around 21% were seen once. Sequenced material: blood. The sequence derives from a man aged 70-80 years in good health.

CDR3 in amino acids: CASSLLRNSGTQYF. The CDR3 coding sequence is TGTGCCAGCAGTTTGTTGAGAAACTCAGGTACGCAGTATTTT. This chain joins TRBV7-2 and TRBJ2-3; D gene unclear. V lost 6 bases and J lost 8, with 18 bases in between. Germline CDR1 reads SGHTA; CDR2 reads FQGNSA. The CDR3 spans 14 residues.